This TCR beta chain was sequenced for a study of HIV-infected patients and healthy controls. About 500 ng RNA was reverse transcribed with alpha and beta constant-region primers. Alpha and beta chain libraries were made separately by chain-specific third strand synthesis with multiplexing indices. One entry per CDR3 protein results from TCRdb running MiXCR on the 5' RACE reads. Among about 8,300 distinct CDR3 sequences listed, 9% to 10% were seen once. Study-wide results and caveats: Significantly higher mean Gini indices appeared in HIV-infected repertoires, possibly reflecting oligoclonality. No HLA typing of donors was done in this study.

Judged by abundance, this clonotype is medium-sized. Its antigen is unidentified. Germline loops: CDR1 LGHDT, CDR2 YNNKEL (reference sequence). The CDR3 extends over 14 amino acids. V was clipped by 4 bases and J by 5 bases, with 14 bases between them. All unsorted peripheral T cells were captured because whole blood was used without fractionation. Peripheral blood, approximately 2.5 ml, was drawn for RNA extraction. The source material was blood, sampled before antiretroviral therapy. This chain connects TRBV3-1 to TRBJ1-1; no clear D. The TCR sequence derives from an adult with HIV infection. For the CDR3, the DNA is TGTGCCAGCAGCCCGGGCCTCATGGGGACTGAAGCTTTCTTT. This codes for CASSPGLMGTEAFF.